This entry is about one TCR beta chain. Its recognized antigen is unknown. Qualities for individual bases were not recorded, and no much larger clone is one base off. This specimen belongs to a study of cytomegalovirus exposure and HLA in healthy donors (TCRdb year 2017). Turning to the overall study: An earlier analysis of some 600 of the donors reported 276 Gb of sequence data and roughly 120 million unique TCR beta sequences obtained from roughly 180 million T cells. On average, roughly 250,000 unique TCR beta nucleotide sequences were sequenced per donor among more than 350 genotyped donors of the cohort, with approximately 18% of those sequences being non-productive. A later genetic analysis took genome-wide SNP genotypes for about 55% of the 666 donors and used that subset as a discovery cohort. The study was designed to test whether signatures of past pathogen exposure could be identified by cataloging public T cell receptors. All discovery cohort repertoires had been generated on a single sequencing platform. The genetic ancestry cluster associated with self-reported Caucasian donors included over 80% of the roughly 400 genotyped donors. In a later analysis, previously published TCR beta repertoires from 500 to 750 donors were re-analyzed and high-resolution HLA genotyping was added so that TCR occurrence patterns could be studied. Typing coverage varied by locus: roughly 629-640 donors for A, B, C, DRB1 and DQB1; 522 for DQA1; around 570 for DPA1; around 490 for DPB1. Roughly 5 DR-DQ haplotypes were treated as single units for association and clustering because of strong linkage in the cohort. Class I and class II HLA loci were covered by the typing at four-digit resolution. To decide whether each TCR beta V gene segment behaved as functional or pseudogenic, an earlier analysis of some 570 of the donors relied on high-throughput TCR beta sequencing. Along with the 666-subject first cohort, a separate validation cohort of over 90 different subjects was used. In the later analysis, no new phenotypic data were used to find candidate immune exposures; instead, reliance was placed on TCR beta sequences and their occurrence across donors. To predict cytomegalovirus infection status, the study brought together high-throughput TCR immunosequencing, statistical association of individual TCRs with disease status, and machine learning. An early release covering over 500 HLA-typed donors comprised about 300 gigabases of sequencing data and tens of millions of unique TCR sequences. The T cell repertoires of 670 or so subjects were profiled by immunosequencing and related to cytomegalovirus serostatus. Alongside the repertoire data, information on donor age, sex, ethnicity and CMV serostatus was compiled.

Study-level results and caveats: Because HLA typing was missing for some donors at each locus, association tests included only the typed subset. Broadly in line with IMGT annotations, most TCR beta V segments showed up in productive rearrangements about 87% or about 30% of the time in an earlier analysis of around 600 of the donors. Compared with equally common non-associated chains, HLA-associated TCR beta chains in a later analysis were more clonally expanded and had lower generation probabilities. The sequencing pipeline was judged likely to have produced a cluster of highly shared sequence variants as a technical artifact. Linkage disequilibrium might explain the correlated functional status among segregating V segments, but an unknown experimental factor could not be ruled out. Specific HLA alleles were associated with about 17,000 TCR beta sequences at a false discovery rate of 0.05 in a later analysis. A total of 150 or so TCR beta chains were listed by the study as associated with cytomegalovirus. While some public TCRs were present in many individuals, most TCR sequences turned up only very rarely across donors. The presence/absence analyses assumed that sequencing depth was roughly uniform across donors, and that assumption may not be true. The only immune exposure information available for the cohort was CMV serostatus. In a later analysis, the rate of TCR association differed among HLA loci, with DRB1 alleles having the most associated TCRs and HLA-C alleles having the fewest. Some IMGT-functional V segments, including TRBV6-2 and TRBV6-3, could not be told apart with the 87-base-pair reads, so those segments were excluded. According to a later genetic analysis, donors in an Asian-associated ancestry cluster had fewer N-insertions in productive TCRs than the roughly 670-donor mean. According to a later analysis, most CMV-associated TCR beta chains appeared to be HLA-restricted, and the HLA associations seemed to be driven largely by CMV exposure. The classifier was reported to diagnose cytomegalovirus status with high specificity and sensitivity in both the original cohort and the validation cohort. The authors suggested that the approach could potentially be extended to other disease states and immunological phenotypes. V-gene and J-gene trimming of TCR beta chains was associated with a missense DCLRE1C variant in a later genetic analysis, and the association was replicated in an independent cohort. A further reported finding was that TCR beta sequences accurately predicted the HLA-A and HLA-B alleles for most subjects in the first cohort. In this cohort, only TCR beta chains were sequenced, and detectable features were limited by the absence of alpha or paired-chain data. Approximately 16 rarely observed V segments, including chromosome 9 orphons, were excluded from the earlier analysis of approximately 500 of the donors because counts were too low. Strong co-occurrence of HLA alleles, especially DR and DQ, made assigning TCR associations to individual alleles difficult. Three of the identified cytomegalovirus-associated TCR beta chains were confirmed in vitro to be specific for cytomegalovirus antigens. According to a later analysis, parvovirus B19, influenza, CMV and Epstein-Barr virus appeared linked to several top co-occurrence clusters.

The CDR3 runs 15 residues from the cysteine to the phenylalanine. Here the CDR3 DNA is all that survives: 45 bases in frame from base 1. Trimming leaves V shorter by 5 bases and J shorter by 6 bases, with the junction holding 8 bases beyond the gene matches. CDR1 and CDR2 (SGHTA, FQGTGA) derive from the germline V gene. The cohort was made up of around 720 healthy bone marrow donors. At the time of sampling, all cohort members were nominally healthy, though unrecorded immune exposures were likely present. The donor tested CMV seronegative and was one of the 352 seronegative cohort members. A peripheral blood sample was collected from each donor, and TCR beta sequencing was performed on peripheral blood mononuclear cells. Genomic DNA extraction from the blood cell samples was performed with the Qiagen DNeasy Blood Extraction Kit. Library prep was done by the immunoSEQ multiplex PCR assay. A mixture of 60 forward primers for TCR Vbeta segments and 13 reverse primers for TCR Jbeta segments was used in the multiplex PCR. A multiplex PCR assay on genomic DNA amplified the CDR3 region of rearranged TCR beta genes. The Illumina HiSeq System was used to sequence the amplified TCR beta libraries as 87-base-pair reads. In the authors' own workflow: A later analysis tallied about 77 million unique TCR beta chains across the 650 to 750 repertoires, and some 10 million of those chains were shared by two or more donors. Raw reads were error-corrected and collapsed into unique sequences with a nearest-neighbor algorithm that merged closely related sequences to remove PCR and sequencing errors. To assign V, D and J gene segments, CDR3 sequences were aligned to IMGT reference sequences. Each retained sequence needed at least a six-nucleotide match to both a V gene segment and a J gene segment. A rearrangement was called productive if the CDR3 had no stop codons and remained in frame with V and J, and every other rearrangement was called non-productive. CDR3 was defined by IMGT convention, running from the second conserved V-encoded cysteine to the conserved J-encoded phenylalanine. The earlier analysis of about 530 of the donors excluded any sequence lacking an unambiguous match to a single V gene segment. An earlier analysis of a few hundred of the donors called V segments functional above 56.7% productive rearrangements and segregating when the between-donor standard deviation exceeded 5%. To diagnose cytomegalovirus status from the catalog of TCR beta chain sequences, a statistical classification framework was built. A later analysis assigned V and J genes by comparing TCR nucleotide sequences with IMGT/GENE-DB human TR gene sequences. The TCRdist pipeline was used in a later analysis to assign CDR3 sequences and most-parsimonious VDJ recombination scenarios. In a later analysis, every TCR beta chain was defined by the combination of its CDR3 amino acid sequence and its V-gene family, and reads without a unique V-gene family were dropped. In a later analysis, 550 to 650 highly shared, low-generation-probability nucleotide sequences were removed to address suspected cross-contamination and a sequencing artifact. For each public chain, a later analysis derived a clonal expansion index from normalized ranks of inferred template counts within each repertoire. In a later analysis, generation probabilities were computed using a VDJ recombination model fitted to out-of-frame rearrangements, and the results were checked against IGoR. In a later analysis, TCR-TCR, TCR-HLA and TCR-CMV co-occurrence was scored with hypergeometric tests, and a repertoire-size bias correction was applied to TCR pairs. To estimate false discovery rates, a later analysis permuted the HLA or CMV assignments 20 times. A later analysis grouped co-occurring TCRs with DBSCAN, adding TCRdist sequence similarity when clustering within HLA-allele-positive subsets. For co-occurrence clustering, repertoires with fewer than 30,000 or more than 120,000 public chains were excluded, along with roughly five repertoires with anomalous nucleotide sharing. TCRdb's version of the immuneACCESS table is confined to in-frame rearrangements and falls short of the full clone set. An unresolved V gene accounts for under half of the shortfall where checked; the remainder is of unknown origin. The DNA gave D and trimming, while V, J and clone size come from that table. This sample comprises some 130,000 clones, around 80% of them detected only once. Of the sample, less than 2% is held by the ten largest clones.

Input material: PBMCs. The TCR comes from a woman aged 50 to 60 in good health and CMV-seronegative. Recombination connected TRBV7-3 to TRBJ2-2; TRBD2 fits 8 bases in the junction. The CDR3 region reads CASSLASGSAGELFF. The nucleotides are TGTGCCAGCAGCCTAGCCAGCGGGAGTGCCGGGGAGCTGTTTTTT.